The 22 T cell receptor beta chains reported below all come from one sample, sequenced in a study of beta chain features in type 1 diabetes. Whole-study results and caveats: TCRB CDR3s from Type 1 diabetes patients were moderately but significantly shorter in all four CD4+ subsets.

Since all of the isolated RNA was reverse transcribed, expressed TCRB transcripts were what got sequenced. Libraries were prepared by immunoSEQ multiplex PCR; TCRdb keeps only in-frame clonotypes and omits some of them. This sample carries around 280,000 clones, over 14% of them seen once, and the ten largest clones take 0.015%. Antigens of these TCRs are unknown. The sequencing input was naive CD4+ T cells from blood. Receptor source: a man between 18 and 29 years old with type 1 diabetes.

This chain links TRBV27 with TRBJ2-6; TRBD1 matches 9 bases. J gave up 4 bases and V 7 bases, and 5 bases lay outside the gene matches. Germline CDR1 MNHEY, CDR2 SMNVEV (reference sequence). The CDR3 consists of 15 residues. In DNA, the CDR3 is TGTGCCAGCACGGACAGGGGACCCGGGGCCAACGTCCTGACTTTC. Amino acid sequence: CASTDRGPGANVLTF.

The chain carries TRBV6-5 and TRBJ2-1; 8 bases align to TRBD1. The CDR3 contains 16 residues. CDR1 and CDR2 from the germline V gene are MNHEY and SVGAGI. The V segment lost 4 bases and the J segment 2 bases; nucleotides outside the gene matches: 7. The CDR3 region has the DNA TGTGCCAGCAGTTCCTGGAGGGGACAGGCCTACAATGAGCAGTTCTTC. Protein sequence: CASSSWRGQAYNEQFF.

This clone was detected a few times. The chain is built from TRBV5-1 and TRBJ2-5; no definite D call. The CDR3 sequence is 13 residues long. V was cut by 4 bases and J by 2 bases, with 9 bases left in between. The germline V gene encodes CDR1 SGHRS and CDR2 YFSETQ. Here the CDR3 reads CASSEVRQETQYF. The DNA of the CDR3 is TGCGCCAGCAGCGAAGTGCGACAAGAGACCCAGTACTTC.

In its sample, this clone was seen a few times. At one boundary the junction diverges from the germline segment, which might be a read error. The chain has TRBV11-2 and TRBJ2-7, with a tentative D call TRBD2 (5 bases). This CDR3 is 14 amino acids long. Germline assignment: CDR1 SGHAT and CDR2 FQNNGV. The CDR3 sequence is CASRLGREGVEQYF. CDR3 coding DNA: TGTGCCAGCAGGTTAGGGCGTGAGGGTGTGGAGCAGTACTTC.

This clone was seen more than once but under ten times. The chain is built from TRBV29-1 and TRBJ1-1; D remains ambiguous. There are 14 residues in the CDR3. Per germline, CDR1 SQVTM and CDR2 ANQGSEA. V lost 4 bases, J lost 0 bases, and 12 bases lay in between. The CDR3 here is CSVVWRFMNTEAFF. CDR3 in DNA: TGCAGCGTTGTATGGAGATTCATGAACACTGAAGCTTTCTTT.

This sequence joins TRBV5-1 and TRBJ1-1, with 9 bases fitting TRBD1. Germline values: CDR1 SGHRS, CDR2 YFSETQ. The CDR3 has 13 amino acids. V dropped 4 bases and J dropped 5; count of bases not matched to a gene: 3. For the CDR3, the DNA is TGCGCCAGCAGCGTTGACAGGGGGACTGAAGCTTTCTTT. Its translation is CASSVDRGTEAFF.

A few counts support this clone. This chain links TRBV30 with TRBJ2-7; TRBD2 is a possible D gene (5 bases). Trimming left V 3 bases short and J 3 bases short, with 9 bases between. This CDR3 is built from 12 residues. CDR1 GTSNPN and CDR2 SVGIG come from the germline V gene (reference sequence). CDR3 amino acids: CAWSGMFYEQYF. The CDR3 coding sequence is TGTGCCTGGAGCGGGATGTTCTACGAGCAGTACTTC.

The chain links TRBV5-4 to TRBJ1-2, with D tentatively TRBD1 (6 bases). The length of the CDR3 is 14 residues. V was pared by 2 bases and J by 5 bases, with 13 bases between. Germline V gives CDR1 SGHNT, CDR2 YYREEE (reference sequence). In nucleotides, the CDR3 is TGTGCCAGCAGCTTCGGACAGCCACCGTATGGCTACACCTTC. This translates into CASSFGQPPYGYTF. Filled out from reference TRBV5-4 and TRBJ1-2, the complete variable domain reads ETGVTQSPTHLIKTRGQQVTLRCSSQSGHNTVSWYQQALGQGPQFIFQYYREEENGRGNFPPRFSGLQFPNYSSELNVNALELDDSALYLCASSFGQPPYGYTFGSGTRLTVV.

J is TRBJ2-7 and V is TRBV28; 7 positions agree with TRBD2. Germline V CDR1 and CDR2: MDHEN, SYDVKM. The CDR3 has 12 amino acids. The trim removed 8 bases at V and 6 bases at J, leaving 7 bases unmatched. The CDR3 loop reads CASAGGVGEQYF. CDR3 DNA: TGTGCCAGCGCTGGGGGGGTCGGCGAGCAGTACTTC.

This clone was detected a few times. The junction departs from the called germline gene at one end, perhaps through a read error. The rearrangement joins TRBV9 to TRBJ1-1; 8 bases are shared with TRBD1. The CDR3 sequence is 12 residues long. Germline-derived CDR1 and CDR2 are SGDLS and YYNGEE. CDR3 coding DNA: TGTGCCAGCAGCCCCGACAGGGGACCCCTATCATTT. It encodes CASSPDRGPLSF.

Worth noting for this clone: The identical CDR3 is also encoded by other nucleotide sequences in the sample. The chain links TRBV19 to TRBJ1-2; 9 bases map to TRBD1. Germline V CDR1 and CDR2: LNHDA, SQIVND (reference sequence). V dropped 6 bases and J dropped 8; count of bases not matched to a gene: 4. The CDR3 has 12 amino acids. The DNA for the CDR3 is TGTGCCAGTAGGGACAGGGGCGACGGCTACACCTTC. Translating it yields CASRDRGDGYTF. The full variable domain, with the rest looked up from reference TRBV19 and TRBJ1-2, is DGGITQSPKYLFRKEGQNVTLSCEQNLNHDAMYWYRQDPGQGLRLIYYSQIVNDFQKGDIAEGYSVSREKKESFPLTVTSAQKNPTAFYLCASRDRGDGYTFGSGTRLTVV.

The gene calls are TRBV7-2 and TRBJ2-7; perhaps TRBD2 as D (6 bases). This CDR3 is built from 13 residues. V shed 1 base and J shed 4 bases, with 8 bases lying between them. From germline, CDR1 is SGHTA and CDR2 FQGNSA. CDR3 in amino acids: CASSLGGVYEQYF. Here the CDR3 DNA reads TGTGCCAGCAGCTTAGGGGGGGTATACGAGCAGTACTTC. The full variable domain, with the rest looked up from reference TRBV7-2 and TRBJ2-7, is GAGVSQSPSNKVTEKGKDVELRCDPISGHTALYWYRQSLGQGLEFLIYFQGNSAPDKSGLPSDRFSAERTGGSVSTLTIQRTQQEDSAVYLCASSLGGVYEQYFGPGTRLTVT.

The chain couples TRBV19 to TRBJ2-1; TRBD2 is a possible D gene (5 bases). The CDR3 loop spans 17 amino acids. V was trimmed by 7 bases and J by 1 base, leaving 20 bases between them. Germline CDR1 is LNHDA and CDR2 is SQIVND (reference sequence). The CDR3 spells CASNREGGRNSYNEQFF. In DNA, the CDR3 is TGTGCCAGTAACAGAGAGGGTGGACGGAATTCCTACAATGAGCAGTTCTTC.

V usage is TRBV9 and J usage is TRBJ2-2, with D tentatively TRBD1 (6 bases). V shed 0 bases and J shed 6 bases, with 9 bases lying between them. Germline CDR1 is SGDLS and CDR2 is YYNGEE. The CDR3 sequence is 14 residues long. CDR3 bases: TGTGCCAGCAGCGTAGGTGCAGGGGCCGGGGAGCTGTTTTTT. Its translation: CASSVGAGAGELFF.

The rearrangement links TRBV7-8 to TRBJ2-1; the D gene is possibly TRBD1 (5 bases). Germline CDR1 SGHVS, CDR2 FQNEAQ. CDR3 length: 14 amino acids. Trimming removed 5 bases at V and 7 bases at J, with 15 bases between. The CDR3 loop is CASSPGQRWNEQFF. The CDR3 DNA follows: TGTGCCAGCAGCCCAGGACAAAGATGGAATGAGCAGTTCTTC.

This clone was counted only a few times. This chain uses TRBV5-4 with TRBJ2-2; 10 bases align to TRBD1. CDR1 and CDR2 (germline): SGHNT, YYREEE (reference sequence). V was clipped by 4 bases and J by 3 bases; unmatched bases: 0. The CDR3 covers 14 residues. CDR3 coding DNA: TGTGCCAGCAGCGGGACAGGGGACACCGGGGAGCTGTTTTTT. Protein product: CASSGTGDTGELFF.

This clone was observed a few times. The chain has TRBV5-1 and TRBJ1-6; D ambiguous. V was shortened by 4 bases and J by 4 bases, with 12 bases between the two germline ends. The CDR3 runs to 15 residues. From germline, CDR1 is SGHRS and CDR2 YFSETQ. CDR3 in amino acids: CASSVYGIYNSPLHF. In nucleotides, the CDR3 is TGCGCCAGCAGCGTGTACGGGATTTATAATTCACCCCTCCACTTT.

The rearrangement joins TRBV28 to TRBJ1-4; no reliable D call. The V gene lost 10 bases and the J gene lost 5 bases, with 17 bases spanning the gap. Germline CDR1 is MDHEN and CDR2 is SYDVKM. The CDR3 loop spans 14 amino acids. The CDR3 DNA reads as TGTGCCACCAACCTGGAGCCTCGAAATGAAAAACTGTTTTTT. Translating it yields CATNLEPRNEKLFF.

The V call is TRBV7-9, the J call TRBJ2-5; a weak D match, TRBD1 (6 bases). V lost 5 bases, J lost 3 bases, and 13 bases lay in between. The CDR3 is 14 amino acids. The germline CDR1 and CDR2 sequences are SEHNR and FQNEAQ (reference sequence). The CDR3 bases are TGTGCCAGCAGCGTACGGGACACCGAAGAGACCCAGTACTTC. Its protein product is CASSVRDTEETQYF. Using reference TRBV7-9 and TRBJ2-5 for the parts outside the CDR3, the full variable domain is DTGVSQNPRHKITKRGQNVTFRCDPISEHNRLYWYRQTLGQGPEFLTYFQNEAQLEKSRLLSDRFSAERPKGSFSTLEIQRTEQGDSAMYLCASSVRDTEETQYFGPGTRLLVL.

The gene calls are TRBV5-1 and TRBJ1-2, with D possibly TRBD1 on 5 matching bases. CDR1 SGHRS and CDR2 YFSETQ come from the germline V gene. There are 15 residues in the CDR3. V shed 4 bases and J shed 4 bases, with 17 bases lying between them. CDR3 nucleotide sequence: TGCGCCAGCAGCCCCCGGGGGGACCCAATCTATGGCTACACCTTC. It translates to CASSPRGDPIYGYTF.

The genes are TRBV28 and TRBJ2-5; TRBD1 agrees at 8 bases. Germline CDR1 and CDR2: MDHEN and SYDVKM. The CDR3 is made up of 15 amino acids. The trim removed 6 bases at V and 2 bases at J, leaving 8 bases unmatched. The CDR3 protein is CASSPSDRGQETQYF. The CDR3 DNA sequence: TGTGCCAGCAGCCCCAGCGACAGGGGACAAGAGACCCAGTACTTC.

This clone came up a few times. The V and J genes are TRBV30 and TRBJ1-2; possible D gene TRBD1, 5 bases. The CDR3 is made up of 13 amino acids. The germline V gene has CDR1 GTSNPN and CDR2 SVGIG (reference sequence). Trimming cost V 5 bases and J 8 bases, with 18 bases left between them. Here the CDR3 reads CAWALRGFGGYTF. The CDR3 DNA reads TGTGCCTGGGCCCTTCGGGGGTTCGGAGGCTACACCTTC.